The table lists the clone carrying this T cell receptor (beta chain) with a count of one. The data originate from a study of blood T cell repertoires in COVID-19. The overall study: COVID-19 samples from acute and convalescent phases originated in the United States, Italy and Spain.

Authors' analysis steps: How many nucleated cells were present was estimated from reference gene primer amplification. Sequencing was performed with immunoSEQ multiplex PCR; in TCRdb, only in-frame clones are kept and a portion is missing. V and J calls and clone size follow that table, whereas D and trimming were derived from the DNA. In the table there are approximately 70,000 clones, around 83% of which are singletons. V lost 5 bases, J lost 0 bases, and 8 bases stayed unmatched. Germline CDR1 reads SGHRS; CDR2 reads YFSETQ. The CDR3 totals 17 residues. The sequence came from a woman aged 80 or older with active or convalescent COVID-19. Sequences were obtained from peripheral blood. This chain links TRBV5-1 with TRBJ1-4, with 9 bases that match TRBD1. CDR3 amino acids: CASRYGTGTATNEKLFF. The CDR3 DNA follows: TGCGCCAGCAGATACGGGACAGGGACGGCAACTAATGAAAAACTGTTTTTT.